This T cell receptor (beta chain) was captured by sequencing in a study of T-cell reconstitution after alpha-beta-depleted transplantation in children. Findings and limits, study-wide: Expanded graft clones, several hundred of them, were reportedly the source of alpha-beta T cells about two months after transplant. Newly made T cells mostly supplied T-cell counts and diversity one year after transplant.

The CDR3 length is 14 residues. The V end lost 2 bases, the J end lost 5 bases, and 12 bases lay between the germline ends. CDR1 and CDR2 (germline): SGHTA, FQGNSA. In regard to this clonotype: The antigen is unknown.

TCRbeta library preparation incorporated unique molecular identifiers. Via MiXCR, TCRdb re-called the PCR reads, giving one row per CDR3 protein. The data show 200,000 or so distinct CDR3 sequences, with approximately 7% seen just once and more than 5.5% held by the top ten. The sequencing here drew on PBMCs, taken before TCRalphabeta/CD19-depleted stem cell transplant. The chain carries TRBV7-2 and TRBJ2-5; no clear D gene. This TCR derives from a boy younger than 10 with acute lymphoblastic leukemia, due to receive a stem cell transplant. The CDR3 reads CASSLIASGETQYF. DNA of the CDR3: TGTGCCAGCAGCTTAATCGCTAGTGGGGAGACCCAGTACTTC.